This T cell receptor (beta chain) derives from a study of T cell responses to AZD1222 COVID-19 vaccine. Trimming cost V 5 bases and J 1 base; bases outside gene matches: 9. Per the germline V gene, CDR1 is MNHNY and CDR2 is SVGAGI (reference sequence). This CDR3 region has 16 residues. Profiling relied on immunoSEQ multiplex PCR, and the TCRdb table lists in-frame clones only, not all of them. The table shows approximately 140,000 clones, with approximately 91% occurring only once. This chain connects TRBV6-6 to TRBJ1-2, with 8 bases fitting TRBD1. The receptor was derived from an adult who received the AZD1222 COVID-19 vaccine. The source material was peripheral blood, sampled 28 days after the second AZD1222 dose. The CDR3 DNA sequence: TGTGCCAGCAGTCGACCTACCAGGGGGCTTAACTATGGCTACACCTTC. This sequence encodes CASSRPTRGLNYGYTF.